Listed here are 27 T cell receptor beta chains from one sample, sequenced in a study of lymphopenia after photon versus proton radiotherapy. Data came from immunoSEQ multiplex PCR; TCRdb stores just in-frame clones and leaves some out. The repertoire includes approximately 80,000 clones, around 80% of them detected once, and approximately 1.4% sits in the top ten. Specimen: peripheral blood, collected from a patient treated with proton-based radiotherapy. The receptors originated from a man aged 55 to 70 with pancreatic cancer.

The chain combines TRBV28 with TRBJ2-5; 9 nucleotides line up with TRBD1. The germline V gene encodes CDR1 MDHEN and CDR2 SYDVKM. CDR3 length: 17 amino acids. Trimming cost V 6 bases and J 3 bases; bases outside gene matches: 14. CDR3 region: CASSHTLGTGPEETQYF. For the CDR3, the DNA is TGTGCCAGCAGCCACACACTAGGGACAGGGCCTGAAGAGACCCAGTACTTC.

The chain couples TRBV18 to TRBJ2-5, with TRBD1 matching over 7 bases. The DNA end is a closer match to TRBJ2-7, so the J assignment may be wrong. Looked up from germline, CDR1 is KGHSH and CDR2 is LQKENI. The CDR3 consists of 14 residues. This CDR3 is CASSPRTGLYEQYF. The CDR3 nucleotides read TGTGCCAGCTCACCGCGGACAGGTCTCTACGAGCAGTACTTC.

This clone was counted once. The CDR3 nucleotides are TGCAGCGTTGAAGATAAGGGATACGAGCAGTACTTC. Its protein product is CSVEDKGYEQYF. The rearrangement uses TRBV29-1 and TRBJ2-7, with D hard to call. The V and J ends lost 0 bases and 4 bases respectively, with 7 bases between them. The CDR3 extends over 12 amino acids. From germline, CDR1 is SQVTM and CDR2 ANQGSEA.

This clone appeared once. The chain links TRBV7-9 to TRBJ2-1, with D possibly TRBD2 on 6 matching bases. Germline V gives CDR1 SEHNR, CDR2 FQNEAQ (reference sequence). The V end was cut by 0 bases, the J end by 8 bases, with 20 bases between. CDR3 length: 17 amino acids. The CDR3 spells CASSLAGGAYWVDEQFF. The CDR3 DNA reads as TGTGCCAGCAGCTTAGCGGGCGGGGCGTACTGGGTGGATGAGCAGTTCTTC.

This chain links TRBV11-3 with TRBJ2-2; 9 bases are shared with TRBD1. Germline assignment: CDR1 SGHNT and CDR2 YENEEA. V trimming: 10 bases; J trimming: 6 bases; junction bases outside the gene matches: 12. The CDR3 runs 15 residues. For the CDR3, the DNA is TGTGCCATCGGGACAGGGAAGGTCGGGCCCGGGGAGCTGTTTTTT. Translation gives CAIGTGKVGPGELFF.

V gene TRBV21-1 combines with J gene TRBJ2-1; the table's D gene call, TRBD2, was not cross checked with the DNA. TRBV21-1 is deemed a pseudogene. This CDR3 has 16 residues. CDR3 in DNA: TGTGCCAGCAGCAAAGGAGCGGGAGGGCCGCGGAATGAGCAGTTCTTC. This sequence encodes CASSKGAGGPRNEQFF.

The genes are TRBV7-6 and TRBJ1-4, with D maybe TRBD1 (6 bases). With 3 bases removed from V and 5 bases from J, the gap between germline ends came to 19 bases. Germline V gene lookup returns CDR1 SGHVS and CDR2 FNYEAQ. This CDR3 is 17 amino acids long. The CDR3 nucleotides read TGTGCCAGCAGCTTGGGACTTGGGGGGCGCTTCAATGAAAAACTGTTTTTT. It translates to CASSLGLGGRFNEKLFF.

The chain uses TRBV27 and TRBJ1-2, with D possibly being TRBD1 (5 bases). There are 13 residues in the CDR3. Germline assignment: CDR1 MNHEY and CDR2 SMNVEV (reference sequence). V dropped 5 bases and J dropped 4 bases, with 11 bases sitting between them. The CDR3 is CASSPPRGYGYTF. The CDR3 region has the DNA TGTGCCAGCAGTCCCCCGAGGGGCTATGGCTACACCTTC.

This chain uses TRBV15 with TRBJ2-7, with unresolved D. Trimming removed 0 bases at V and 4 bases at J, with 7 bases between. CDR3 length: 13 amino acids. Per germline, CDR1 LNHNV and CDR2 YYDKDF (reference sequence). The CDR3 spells CATSRDLDYEQYF. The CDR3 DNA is TGTGCCACCAGCAGAGATCTGGATTACGAGCAGTACTTC.

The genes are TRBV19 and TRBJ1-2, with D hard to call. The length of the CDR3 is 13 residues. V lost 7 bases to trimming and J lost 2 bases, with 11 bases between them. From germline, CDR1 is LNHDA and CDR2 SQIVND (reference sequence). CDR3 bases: TGTGCCAGTATGGGCCGAAACAACTATGGCTACACCTTC. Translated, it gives CASMGRNNYGYTF.

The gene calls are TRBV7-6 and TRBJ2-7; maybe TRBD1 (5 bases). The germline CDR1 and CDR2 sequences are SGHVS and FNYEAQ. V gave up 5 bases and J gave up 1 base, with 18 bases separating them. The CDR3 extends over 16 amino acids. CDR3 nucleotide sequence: TGTGCCAGCAGCAGACAGTTCGGGTTCTCGTCCTACGAGCAGTACTTC. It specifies CASSRQFGFSSYEQYF.

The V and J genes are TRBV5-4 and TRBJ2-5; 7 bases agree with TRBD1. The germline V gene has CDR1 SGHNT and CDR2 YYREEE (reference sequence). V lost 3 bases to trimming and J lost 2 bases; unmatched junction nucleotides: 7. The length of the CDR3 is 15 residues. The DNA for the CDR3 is TGTGCCAGCAGCTCCCGCCGGACAGGACAAGAGACCCAGTACTTC. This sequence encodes CASSSRRTGQETQYF.

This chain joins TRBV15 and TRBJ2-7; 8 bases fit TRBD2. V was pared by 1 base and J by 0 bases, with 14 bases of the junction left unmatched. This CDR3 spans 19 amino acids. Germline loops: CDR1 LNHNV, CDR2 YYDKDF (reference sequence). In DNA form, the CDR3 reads TGTGCCACCAGCAGAGTGACCGGGAGGGCCTCTTCGATCTCCTACGAGCAGTACTTC. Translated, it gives CATSRVTGRASSISYEQYF.

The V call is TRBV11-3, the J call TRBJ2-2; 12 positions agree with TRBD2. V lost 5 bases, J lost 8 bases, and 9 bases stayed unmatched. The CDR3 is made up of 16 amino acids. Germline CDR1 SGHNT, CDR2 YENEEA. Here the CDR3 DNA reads TGTGCCAGCAGCAAAGGACTAGCGGGAATGGCTGGGGAGCTGTTTTTT. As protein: CASSKGLAGMAGELFF. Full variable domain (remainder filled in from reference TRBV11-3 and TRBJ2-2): EAGVVQSPRYKIIEKKQPVAFWCNPISGHNTLYWYLQNLGQGPELLIRYENEEAVDDSQLPKDRFSAERLKGVDSTLKIQPAELGDSAVYLCASSKGLAGMAGELFFGEGSRLTVL.

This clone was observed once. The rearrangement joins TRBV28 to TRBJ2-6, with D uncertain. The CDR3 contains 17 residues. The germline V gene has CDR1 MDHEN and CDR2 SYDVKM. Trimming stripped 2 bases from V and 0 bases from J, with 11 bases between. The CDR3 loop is CASSLGVGISGANVLTF. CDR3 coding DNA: TGTGCCAGCAGTTTAGGCGTAGGAATCTCTGGGGCCAACGTCCTGACTTTC. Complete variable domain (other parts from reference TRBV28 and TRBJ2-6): DVKVTQSSRYLVKRTGEKVFLECVQDMDHENMFWYRQDPGLGLRLIYFSYDVKMKEKGDIPEGYSVSREKKERFSLILESASTNQTSMYLCASSLGVGISGANVLTFGAGSRLTVL.

The CDR3 sequence is CASSQVGQRRSTREAFF. The DNA of the CDR3 is TGCGCCAGCAGCCAAGTGGGTCAACGCCGCTCTACGCGTGAAGCTTTCTTT. The chain carries TRBV4-1 and TRBJ1-1; no clear D gene. V shed 1 base and J shed 7 bases, with 22 bases lying between them. The germline V gene encodes CDR1 MGHRA and CDR2 YSYEKL. The CDR3 spans 17 residues.

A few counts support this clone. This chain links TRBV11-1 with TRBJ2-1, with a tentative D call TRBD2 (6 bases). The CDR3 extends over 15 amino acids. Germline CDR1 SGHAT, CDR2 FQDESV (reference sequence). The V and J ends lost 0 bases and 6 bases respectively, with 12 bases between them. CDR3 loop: CASSLAHGSGNEQFF. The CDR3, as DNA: TGTGCCAGCAGCTTAGCGCACGGGAGTGGCAATGAGCAGTTCTTC.

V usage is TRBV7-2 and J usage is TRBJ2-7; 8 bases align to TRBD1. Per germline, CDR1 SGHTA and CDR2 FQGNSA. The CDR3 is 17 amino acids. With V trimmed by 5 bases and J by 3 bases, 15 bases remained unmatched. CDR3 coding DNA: TGTGCCAGCAGCGCCCCCAGCCGGACAGGGAACGTCTACGAGCAGTACTTC. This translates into CASSAPSRTGNVYEQYF. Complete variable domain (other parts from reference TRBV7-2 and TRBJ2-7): GAGVSQSPSNKVTEKGKDVELRCDPISGHTALYWYRQSLGQGLEFLIYFQGNSAPDKSGLPSDRFSAERTGGSVSTLTIQRTQQEDSAVYLCASSAPSRTGNVYEQYFGPGTRLTVT.

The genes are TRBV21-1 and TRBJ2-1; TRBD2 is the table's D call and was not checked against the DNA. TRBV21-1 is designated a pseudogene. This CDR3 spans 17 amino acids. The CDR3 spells CASSTGLAGGEGNEQFF. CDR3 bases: TGTGCCAGCAGCACTGGACTAGCGGGAGGGGAAGGCAATGAGCAGTTCTTC.

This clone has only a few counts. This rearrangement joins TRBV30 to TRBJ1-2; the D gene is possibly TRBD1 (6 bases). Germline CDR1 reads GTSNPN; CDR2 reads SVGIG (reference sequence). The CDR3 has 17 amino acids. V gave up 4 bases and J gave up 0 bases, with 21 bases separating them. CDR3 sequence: CAWTTGHLQGSNYGYTF. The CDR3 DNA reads TGTGCCTGGACCACGGGACACCTACAAGGTTCTAACTATGGCTACACCTTC.

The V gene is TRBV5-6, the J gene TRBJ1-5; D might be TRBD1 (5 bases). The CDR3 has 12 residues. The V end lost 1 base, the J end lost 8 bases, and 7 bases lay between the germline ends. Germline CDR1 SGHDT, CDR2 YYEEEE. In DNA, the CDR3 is TGTGCCAGCAGCTTGAGGGGCAAGCCCCAGCATTTT. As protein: CASSLRGKPQHF. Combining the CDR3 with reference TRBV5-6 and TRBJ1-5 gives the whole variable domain DAGVTQSPTHLIKTRGQQVTLRCSPKSGHDTVSWYQQALGQGPQFIFQYYEEEERQRGNFPDRFSGHQFPNYSSELNVNALLLGDSALYLCASSLRGKPQHFGDGTRLSIL.

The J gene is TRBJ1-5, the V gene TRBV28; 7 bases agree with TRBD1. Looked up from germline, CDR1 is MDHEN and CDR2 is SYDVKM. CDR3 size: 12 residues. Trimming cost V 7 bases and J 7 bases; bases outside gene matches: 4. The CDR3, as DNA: TGTGCCAGCATTCAGGGGGACCAGCCCCAGCATTTT. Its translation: CASIQGDQPQHF.

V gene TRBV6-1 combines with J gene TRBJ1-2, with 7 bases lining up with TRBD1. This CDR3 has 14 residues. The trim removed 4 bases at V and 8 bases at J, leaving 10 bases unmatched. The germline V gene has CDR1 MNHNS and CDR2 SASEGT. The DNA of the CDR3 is TGTGCCAGCAGTGCTGGAGGGGGCGCGGAGGGCTACACCTTC. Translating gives CASSAGGGAEGYTF.

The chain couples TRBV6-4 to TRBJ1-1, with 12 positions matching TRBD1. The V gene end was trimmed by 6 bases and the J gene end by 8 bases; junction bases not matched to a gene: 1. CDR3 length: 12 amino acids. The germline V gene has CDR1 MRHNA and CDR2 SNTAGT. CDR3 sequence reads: CASRGTGGEAFF. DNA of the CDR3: TGTGCCAGCAGGGGGACAGGGGGCGAAGCTTTCTTT.

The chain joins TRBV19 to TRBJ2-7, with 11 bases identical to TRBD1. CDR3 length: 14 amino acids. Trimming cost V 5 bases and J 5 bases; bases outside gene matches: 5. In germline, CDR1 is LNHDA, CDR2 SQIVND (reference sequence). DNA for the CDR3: TGTGCCAGTAGTCGTGGACAGGGGGCCAACGAGCAGTACTTC. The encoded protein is CASSRGQGANEQYF.

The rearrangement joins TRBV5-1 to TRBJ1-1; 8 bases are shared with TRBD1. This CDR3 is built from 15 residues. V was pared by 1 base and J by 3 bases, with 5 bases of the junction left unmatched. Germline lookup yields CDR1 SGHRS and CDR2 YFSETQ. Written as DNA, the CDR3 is TGCGCCAGCAGCTTGCGTCAGGGGGCTTACACTGAAGCTTTCTTT. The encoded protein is CASSLRQGAYTEAFF. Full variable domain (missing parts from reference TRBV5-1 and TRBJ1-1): KAGVTQTPRYLIKTRGQQVTLSCSPISGHRSVSWYQQTPGQGLQFLFEYFSETQRNKGNFPGRFSGRQFSNSRSEMNVSTLELGDSALYLCASSLRQGAYTEAFFGQGTRLTVV.

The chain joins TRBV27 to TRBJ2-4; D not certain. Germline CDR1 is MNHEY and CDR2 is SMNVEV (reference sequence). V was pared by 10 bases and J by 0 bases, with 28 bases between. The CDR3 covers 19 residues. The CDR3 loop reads CATLYGSYSLMLAKNIQYF. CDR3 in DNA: TGTGCCACCCTTTACGGGTCTTACTCCCTGATGCTAGCCAAAAACATTCAGTACTTC.